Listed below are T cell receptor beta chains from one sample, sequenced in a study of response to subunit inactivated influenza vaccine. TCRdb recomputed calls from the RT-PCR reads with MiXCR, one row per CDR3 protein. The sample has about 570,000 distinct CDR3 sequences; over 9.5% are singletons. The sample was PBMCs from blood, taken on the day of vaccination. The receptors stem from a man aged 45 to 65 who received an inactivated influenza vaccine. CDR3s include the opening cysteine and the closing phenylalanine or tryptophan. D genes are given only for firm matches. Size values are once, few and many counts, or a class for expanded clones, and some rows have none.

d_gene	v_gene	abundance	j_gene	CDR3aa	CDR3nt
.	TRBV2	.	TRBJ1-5	CASTPMSNQPQHF	TGTGCCAGCACCCCCATGAGCAATCAGCCCCAGCATTTT
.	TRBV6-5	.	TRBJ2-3	CASTYSVGSTDTQYF	TGTGCCAGCACCTACTCCGTGGGTTCCACAGATACGCAGTATTTT
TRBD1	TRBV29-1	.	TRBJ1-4	CSAGTGIF	TGCAGCGCGGGGACAGGCATTTTT
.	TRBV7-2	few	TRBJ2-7	CASSPPTLYEQYF	TGTGCCAGCAGCCCCCCGACTCTATACGAGCAGTACTTC
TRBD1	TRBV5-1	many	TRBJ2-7	CASSPWDSKPYEQYF	TGCGCCAGCAGCCCCTGGGACAGTAAACCCTACGAGCAGTACTTC
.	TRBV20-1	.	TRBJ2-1	CSARGGVQGSNEQFF	TGCAGTGCTAGAGGCGGGGTCCAGGGTTCGAATGAGCAGTTCTTC
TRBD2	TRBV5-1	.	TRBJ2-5	CASSTSPGLAGGETQYF	TGCGCCAGCAGCACTTCTCCGGGACTAGCGGGAGGAGAGACCCAGTACTTC
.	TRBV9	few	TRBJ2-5	CASSVAGGNGETQYF	TGTGCCAGCAGCGTAGCCGGGGGTAATGGAGAGACCCAGTACTTC
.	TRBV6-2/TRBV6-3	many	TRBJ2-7	CASSPSVLYEQYF	TGTGCCAGCAGCCCTTCCGTCCTCTACGAGCAGTACTTC
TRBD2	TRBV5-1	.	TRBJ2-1	CASSLMGLAGGEQFF	TGCGCCAGCAGCTTGATGGGACTAGCGGGAGGTGAGCAGTTCTTC
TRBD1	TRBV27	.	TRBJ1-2	CASSFDRGNYGYTF	TGTGCCAGCAGTTTTGACAGGGGAAACTATGGCTACACCTTC
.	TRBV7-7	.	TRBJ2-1	CASSPTGPGDSSYNEQFF	TGTGCCAGCAGCCCAACTGGGCCAGGAGATAGCTCCTACAATGAGCAGTTCTTC
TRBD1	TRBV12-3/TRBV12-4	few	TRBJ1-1	CASSPRDRMNTEAFF	TGTGCCAGCAGTCCCCGGGACAGGATGAACACTGAAGCTTTCTTT
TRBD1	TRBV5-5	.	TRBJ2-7	CASSNNHRGITYEQYF	TGTGCCAGCAGCAACAATCACAGGGGGATAACCTACGAGCAGTACTTC
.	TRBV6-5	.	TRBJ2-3	CASSSGIYSTDTQYF	TGTGCCAGCAGTTCGGGCATCTATAGCACAGATACGCAGTATTTT